This T cell receptor (beta chain) is drawn from a study of OX40 agonist ivuxolimab in advanced cancers. The protocol was immunoSEQ multiplex PCR, while the TCRdb copy is restricted to in-frame clones and leaves out a portion. Among 70,000 or so clones, 65% to 85% were seen once, and the ten largest hold 1.1%. Germline V gene lookup returns CDR1 KGHSH and CDR2 LQKENI. The CDR3 extends over 12 amino acids. V was clipped by 3 bases and J by 2 bases, with 4 bases between them. The rearrangement uses TRBV18 and TRBJ2-5; no clear D. The sequenced sample was CD4+ or CD8+ T cells sorted from blood, obtained in a trial of the OX40 agonist ivuxolimab. This TCR was recovered from an adult with an advanced solid tumor such as melanoma, head and neck, liver or kidney cancer. This CDR3 is CASSPDQETQYF. The CDR3 DNA reads TGTGCCAGCTCACCGGATCAAGAGACCCAGTACTTC.